Shown below are 21 T cell receptor beta chains from a single sample sequenced in a study of T cell repertoires in cytomegalovirus infection. For these TCRs, the target antigens are not known. MiXCR, run by TCRdb on the reads, gives a single entry per CDR3 protein. Of 450,000 to 600,000 distinct CDR3 sequences in the sample, roughly a third were seen once. The sample consisted of cultured PBMCs, taken from culture after CMV antigen stimulation. The receptors were sampled from a human donor in good health (CMV status not recorded). Some clones in this sample may be carry-over from other donors' samples.

This clonotype has a handful of counts. This chain links TRBV6-6 with TRBJ1-1, with D possibly being TRBD1 (5 bases). Per the germline V gene, CDR1 is MNHNY and CDR2 is SVGAGI (reference sequence). The CDR3 is made up of 17 amino acids. V was clipped by 0 bases and J by 3 bases, with 17 bases between them. The CDR3 coding sequence is TGTGCCAGCAGTTACTCGACGGGCGGAGGAGGGGACACTGAAGCTTTCTTT. Translated: CASSYSTGGGGDTEAFF.

The chain employs TRBV28 and TRBJ2-6; tentatively, D is TRBD1 (6 bases). Trimming took 5 bases from V and 1 from J, leaving 12 bases between them. Germline CDR1 is MDHEN and CDR2 is SYDVKM. The CDR3 extends over 16 amino acids. CDR3 residues: CASSLGDRSGANVLTF. In DNA form, the CDR3 reads TGTGCCAGCAGTCTAGGTGACAGGTCTGGGGCCAACGTCCTGACTTTC.

V usage is TRBV28 and J usage is TRBJ2-5, with 7 bases identical to TRBD2. The CDR3 has 16 amino acids. Trimming cost V 3 bases and J 4 bases; bases outside gene matches: 11. Per the germline V gene, CDR1 is MDHEN and CDR2 is SYDVKM. The CDR3 DNA sequence: TGTGCCAGCAGTTTTCCGTCAGGGAGGGCCAGAGAGACCCAGTACTTC. Translated: CASSFPSGRARETQYF.

With regard to this clonotype: One end of the junction does not line up with germline, which may come from a read error. The chain links TRBV7-2 to TRBJ2-7; 8 bases line up with TRBD2. Germline loops: CDR1 SGHTA, CDR2 FQGNSA. The CDR3 length is 12 residues. For the CDR3, the DNA is TGTGCCACCAGCGGGACTAGCTACGAGCAGTACTTC. It specifies CATSGTSYEQYF. The full variable domain, rest sourced from reference TRBV7-2 and TRBJ2-7, is GAGVSQSPSNKVTEKGKDVELRCDPISGHTALYWYRQSLGQGLEFLIYFQGNSAPDKSGLPSDRFSAERTGGSVSTLTIQRTQQEDSAVYLCATSGTSYEQYFGPGTRLTVT.

J is TRBJ2-5 and V is TRBV11-2; 7 bases are shared with TRBD2. CDR1 is SGHAT and CDR2 is FQNNGV in the germline V gene. The CDR3 is 14 residues long. The V gene end was trimmed by 7 bases and the J gene end by 2 bases; junction bases not matched to a gene: 7. The CDR3 nucleotides are TGTGCCAGCACCCCGGGACTACCACAAGAGACCCAGTACTTC. The encoded protein is CASTPGLPQETQYF. The full variable domain, rest sourced from reference TRBV11-2 and TRBJ2-5, is EAGVAQSPRYKIIEKRQSVAFWCNPISGHATLYWYQQILGQGPKLLIQFQNNGVVDDSQLPKDRFSAERLKGVDSTLKIQPAKLEDSAVYLCASTPGLPQETQYFGPGTRLLVL.

V and J are TRBV6-2 or TRBV6-3 and TRBJ2-1; 9 bases are shared with TRBD1. V trimming: 6 bases; J trimming: 8 bases; junction bases outside the gene matches: 8. Germline CDR1 MNHEY, CDR2 SVGEGT. The CDR3 loop spans 14 amino acids. The chain's CDR3 is CASRAGQGNDEQFF. In nucleotides, the CDR3 is TGTGCCAGCAGGGCGGGACAGGGTAACGATGAGCAGTTCTTC.

V usage is TRBV19 and J usage is TRBJ1-5, with 7 positions matching TRBD1. This CDR3 has 14 amino acids. Per germline, CDR1 LNHDA and CDR2 SQIVND (reference sequence). V lost 6 bases to trimming and J lost 3 bases; unmatched junction nucleotides: 5. This chain's CDR3 is CASSTTGINQPQHF. Written as DNA, the CDR3 is TGTGCCAGTAGCACGACAGGGATCAATCAGCCCCAGCATTTT.

The rearrangement joins TRBV29-1 to TRBJ2-1, with 7 bases matching TRBD1. Trimming removed 4 bases from V and 4 bases from J; junction bases left unmatched: 13. Germline V lookup: CDR1 SQVTM, CDR2 ANQGSEA. CDR3 length: 16 residues. The CDR3 DNA sequence: TGCAGCGTTGCCCGAGGACAGGTGGACGTGTACAATGAGCAGTTCTTC. It yields the protein CSVARGQVDVYNEQFF.

Details on this clonotype: One junction end does not reproduce the germline sequence, and a read error may be involved. The rearrangement links TRBV7-2 to TRBJ1-3, with 9 bases identical to TRBD1. The CDR3 sequence is 15 residues long. Germline V gene lookup returns CDR1 SGHTA and CDR2 FQGNSA. This chain's CDR3 is CASCLATGGGNTIYF. CDR3 bases: TGTGCCAGCTGCTTAGCGACAGGGGGGGGAAACACCATATATTTT.

The sample holds many counts of this clonotype. The J gene is TRBJ1-2, the V gene TRBV5-6, with D possibly TRBD1 on 6 matching bases. The CDR3 covers 15 residues. CDR1 and CDR2 from the germline V gene are SGHDT and YYEEEE. V lost 0 bases and J lost 4, with 13 bases in between. The DNA for the CDR3 is TGTGCCAGCAGCTTGGTTGGACAGCAAACCTATGGCTACACCTTC. Its translation: CASSLVGQQTYGYTF.

The chain joins TRBV10-3 to TRBJ1-6, with a tentative D call TRBD1 (6 bases). The CDR3 is 11 amino acids. CDR1 and CDR2 (germline): ENHRY, SYGVKD. The V and J ends lost 8 bases and 10 bases respectively, with 9 bases between them. The CDR3 region has the DNA TGTGCCATCTACAGGGTCTCACCCCTCCACTTT. Translation: CAIYRVSPLHF.

This clonotype was seen a handful of times. V and J are TRBV6-2 or TRBV6-3 and TRBJ2-5; 7 positions agree with TRBD2. This CDR3 comprises 16 residues. Germline V gives CDR1 MNHEY, CDR2 SVGEGT. The ends lost 6 bases at V and 5 bases at J; junction bases unmatched: 15. The CDR3: CASSPLSWEGRETQYF. CDR3 DNA sequence: TGTGCCAGCAGCCCTCTTAGTTGGGAGGGCCGGGAGACCCAGTACTTC.

This chain links TRBV12-3 or TRBV12-4 with TRBJ2-1; TRBD2 matches at 7 bases. V shed 8 bases, J shed 5 bases, and the junction held 12 bases outside the gene matches. The CDR3 runs 15 residues. DNA of the CDR3: TGTGCCAGCGCTCCTAGAGGCGGGAGACACAATGAGCAGTTCTTC. Translated, it gives CASAPRGGRHNEQFF.

This clonotype was counted between two and nine times. This rearrangement joins TRBV4-1 to TRBJ1-2; D unresolved. The CDR3 is made up of 13 amino acids. V shed 0 bases and J shed 8 bases, with 10 bases lying between them. Germline CDR1 MGHRA, CDR2 YSYEKL. The CDR3 is CASSQDPHRGYTF. The CDR3, as DNA: TGCGCCAGCAGCCAAGATCCCCATAGAGGCTACACCTTC.

This clonotype was detected only a few times. This chain uses TRBV7-3 with TRBJ1-1, with unresolved D. This CDR3 has 12 residues. Germline V gene sequence: CDR1 SGHTA, CDR2 FQGTGA. Trimming cost V 4 bases and J 10 bases, with 13 bases left between them. This CDR3 is CASSSQSSGAFF. Written as DNA, the CDR3 is TGTGCCAGCAGCTCCCAGTCAAGCGGAGCTTTCTTT.

The chain combines TRBV6-2 or TRBV6-3 with TRBJ2-2; tentative D call: TRBD1 (5 bases). The CDR3 is made up of 18 amino acids. V lost 7 bases, J lost 4 bases, and 25 bases lay in between. Germline CDR1 is MNHEY and CDR2 is SVGEGT. As DNA, the CDR3 is TGTGCCAGCACCCCAGCCGTGTTGGGGCGGACCATCACCGGGGAGCTGTTTTTT. Residues: CASTPAVLGRTITGELFF.

The J gene is TRBJ1-4, the V gene TRBV20-1; 7 nucleotides agree with TRBD1. The CDR3 covers 13 residues. From germline, CDR1 is DFQATT and CDR2 SNEGSKA (reference sequence). V shed 3 bases and J 4 bases; nucleotides not matched to a gene: 2. Here the CDR3 reads CSASGTVNEKLFF. CDR3 in DNA: TGCAGTGCTAGCGGGACAGTTAATGAAAAACTGTTTTTT.

The table lists this clonotype with a few counts. The V gene is TRBV6-2 or TRBV6-3, the J gene TRBJ2-7; 7 bases match TRBD1. Germline lookup yields CDR1 MNHEY and CDR2 SVGEGT. The CDR3 is 15 residues long. V lost 2 bases to trimming and J lost 6 bases; unmatched junction nucleotides: 10. CDR3 bases: TGTGCCAGCAGTTACCGGACCCAGACAGGGCTCGAGCAGTACGTC. Translation: CASSYRTQTGLEQYV.

This rearrangement joins TRBV4-1 to TRBJ2-2, with unresolved D. The ends were cut back, 0 bases at V and 6 bases at J, with 11 bases in the middle. Germline V CDR1 and CDR2: MGHRA, YSYEKL. The CDR3 totals 15 residues. CDR3 amino acids: CASSQEAGFPGELFF. The CDR3 DNA follows: TGCGCCAGCAGCCAAGAGGCCGGTTTCCCCGGGGAGCTGTTTTTT.

At least ten counts were recorded for this clonotype. The gene calls are TRBV7-8 and TRBJ2-7; 13 nucleotides align to TRBD2. The CDR3 is 16 residues long. J lost 0 bases, V lost 7 bases, and 6 bases had no gene match. The germline V gene encodes CDR1 SGHVS and CDR2 FQNEAQ. The CDR3 is CASTPLAGGSSYEQYV. The CDR3 nucleotides are TGTGCCAGCACCCCACTAGCGGGAGGGAGCTCCTACGAGCAGTACGTC.

The chain uses TRBV5-4 and TRBJ2-1; 9 nucleotides match TRBD2. There are 15 residues in the CDR3. With 2 bases clipped from V and 1 base from J, the junction kept 1 base outside the gene matches. Germline CDR1 and CDR2: SGHNT and YYREEE (reference sequence). CDR3 in DNA: TGTGCCAGCAGCTTTAGCGGGGGTTCCTACAATGAGCAGTTCTTC. Residues: CASSFSGGSYNEQFF.